The 19 T cell receptor beta chains presented below share a single source sample, sequenced in a study of shared clonotypes between healthy human individuals. Using immunoSEQ multiplex PCR, the repertoire was profiled, and TCRdb retains in-frame clones only, with some absent. The sample holds 1.5 million to 2.5 million clones; over 85% are singletons and the top ten take approximately 1%. Positively selected for CCR7, the CD45RO-negative cells used as naive CD8 cells excluded terminally differentiated effector memory CD45RA+ cells. What was sequenced was naive CD8+ T cells sorted from blood. These receptors all stem from a man between 18 and 35 years old in good health.

This clone turned up a few times. The gene calls are TRBV27 and TRBJ2-7, with a tentative D call TRBD2 (5 bases). The CDR3 contains 16 residues. Trimming took 4 bases from V and 3 from J, leaving 19 bases between them. The V gene's germline CDR1 is MNHEY and CDR2 SMNVEV (reference sequence). CDR3 sequence: CASSYGAPTGNYEQYF. Here the CDR3 DNA reads TGTGCCAGCAGTTATGGCGCACCCACCGGGAACTACGAGCAGTACTTC.

In nucleotides, the CDR3 is TGTGCCAGCAGTTTCGGCAGGGGGGCCGCTCAGCCCCAGCATTTT. As protein: CASSFGRGAAQPQHF. The chain links TRBV28 to TRBJ1-5, with 7 bases identical to TRBD1. Germline-derived CDR1 and CDR2 are MDHEN and SYDVKM. J gave up 6 bases and V 3 bases, and 8 bases lay outside the gene matches. The CDR3 extends over 15 amino acids. The entire variable domain, with the rest obtained from reference TRBV28 and TRBJ1-5, is as follows: DVKVTQSSRYLVKRTGEKVFLECVQDMDHENMFWYRQDPGLGLRLIYFSYDVKMKEKGDIPEGYSVSREKKERFSLILESASTNQTSMYLCASSFGRGAAQPQHFGDGTRLSIL.

The chain recombines TRBV6-1 with TRBJ2-2; TRBD1 matches at 7 bases. CDR3 size: 16 residues. Germline CDR1 and CDR2: MNHNS and SASEGT. After removal of 2 bases from V and 3 bases from J, the junction contained 6 bases not matched to a gene. The CDR3 loop is CASSEFTGAYTGELFF. The CDR3 bases are TGTGCCAGCAGTGAATTTACAGGGGCATACACCGGGGAGCTGTTTTTT.

The V gene is TRBV19, the J gene TRBJ2-5, with 9 bases lining up with TRBD1. Germline loops: CDR1 LNHDA, CDR2 SQIVND (reference sequence). The CDR3 totals 13 residues. V gave up 9 bases and J gave up 5 bases; unmatched junction bases: 7. The CDR3 reads CASLSTGGETQYF. The CDR3 bases are TGTGCCAGCCTCTCGACAGGGGGGGAGACCCAGTACTTC.

The chain joins TRBV29-1 to TRBJ1-1; 8 nucleotides line up with TRBD1. Unmatched junction bases numbered 8, after V lost 6 bases and J lost 5 bases. The germline V gene has CDR1 SQVTM and CDR2 ANQGSEA. The CDR3 sequence is 13 residues long. Here the CDR3 reads CSVGQAVGTEAFF. CDR3 sequence (DNA): TGCAGCGTGGGACAGGCGGTAGGGACTGAAGCTTTCTTT.

Comment on this clone: Other DNA sequences in this sample translate to the same CDR3. The V call is TRBV10-3, the J call TRBJ1-1; no firm D call. Germline values: CDR1 ENHRY, CDR2 SYGVKD. Trimming removed 3 bases from V and 4 bases from J, with 3 bases in between. The CDR3 loop spans 11 amino acids. CDR3: CAISDSTEAFF. In DNA, the CDR3 is TGTGCCATCAGTGACTCCACTGAAGCTTTCTTT.

This clone occurred once. The rearrangement uses TRBV30 and TRBJ1-2; D not certain. The CDR3 has 12 residues. V dropped 4 bases and J dropped 0 bases, with 6 bases sitting between them. Germline CDR1 is GTSNPN and CDR2 is SVGIG (reference sequence). CDR3 amino acids: CAWTETNYGYTF. CDR3 nucleotide sequence: TGTGCCTGGACAGAGACTAACTATGGCTACACCTTC.

In nucleotides, the CDR3 is TGCGCCAGCCTATCCAGCGGGAGGCCCCACTATTTGTGGACCCAGTACTTC. Translating it yields CASLSSGRPHYLWTQYF. The rearrangement joins TRBV4-3 to TRBJ2-5; 9 bases agree with TRBD2. The CDR3 contains 17 residues. J was trimmed by 7 bases and V by 8 bases; bases with no gene match: 20. Germline CDR1 LGHNA, CDR2 YSLEER.

This chain uses TRBV6-5 with TRBJ2-1, with TRBD2 as a possible D gene (6 bases). Per the germline V gene, CDR1 is MNHEY and CDR2 is SVGAGI. CDR3 length: 15 residues. The V and J ends lost 5 bases and 4 bases respectively, with 15 bases between them. CDR3 DNA sequence: TGTGCCAGCAGTGTCAAAGCGGAGGGGTACAATGAGCAGTTCTTC. Translation gives CASSVKAEGYNEQFF.

CDR3 coding DNA: TGTGCCAGCAGCTTAGCAACAGGGGATCAGCCCCAGCATTTT. Translation: CASSLATGDQPQHF. The J gene is TRBJ1-5, the V gene TRBV7-9; 7 bases line up with TRBD1. Germline CDR1 and CDR2: SEHNR and FQNEAQ (reference sequence). This CDR3 contains 14 residues. J was trimmed by 5 bases and V by 0 bases; bases with no gene match: 1.

The chain has TRBV5-4 and TRBJ2-2, with D possibly being TRBD2 (6 bases). Germline V lookup: CDR1 SGHNT, CDR2 YYREEE (reference sequence). CDR3 length: 15 residues. V was trimmed by 0 bases and J by 5 bases, leaving 11 bases between them. CDR3 nucleotides: TGTGCCAGCAGCTTGGGTAGCGGAGAAACCGGGGAGCTGTTTTTT. Its translation: CASSLGSGETGELFF.

The chain has TRBV9 and TRBJ1-6; the D gene is possibly TRBD1 (5 bases). Germline CDR1 reads SGDLS; CDR2 reads YYNGEE. Trimming cost V 3 bases and J 7 bases, with 14 bases left between them. The CDR3 spans 15 residues. CDR3 sequence reads: CASSGTAGYNSPLHF. CDR3 DNA: TGTGCCAGCAGCGGTACCGCAGGGTACAATTCACCCCTCCACTTT.

V gene TRBV7-9 combines with J gene TRBJ2-5; D remains unclear. The germline V and J ends were trimmed by 4 bases and 6 bases, with 15 bases remaining between them. The CDR3 consists of 14 residues. Germline V gene sequence: CDR1 SEHNR, CDR2 FQNEAQ (reference sequence). The CDR3, as DNA: TGTGCCAGCAGCTCGGACCCCGGTCGGAAGACCCAGTACTTC. This encodes CASSSDPGRKTQYF.

This clone came up a few times. The sample contains more than one DNA sequence encoding this CDR3. The chain employs TRBV27 and TRBJ2-2; no firm D call. V was shortened by 0 bases and J by 7 bases, with 3 bases between the two germline ends. Germline V gives CDR1 MNHEY, CDR2 SMNVEV (reference sequence). The CDR3 extends over 12 amino acids. This CDR3 reads CASSLSGGELFF. CDR3 coding DNA: TGTGCCAGCAGTTTATCCGGCGGGGAGCTGTTTTTT.

V gene TRBV28 combines with J gene TRBJ2-3; TRBD2 is a possible D gene (5 bases). V was pared by 4 bases and J by 2 bases, with 13 bases between. The germline V gene encodes CDR1 MDHEN and CDR2 SYDVKM. The CDR3 sequence is 15 residues long. The CDR3 reads CASSSLRANTDTQYF. DNA of the CDR3: TGTGCCAGCAGTTCTCTGAGGGCAAACACAGATACGCAGTATTTT. Using reference TRBV28 and TRBJ2-3 for the parts outside the CDR3, the full variable domain is DVKVTQSSRYLVKRTGEKVFLECVQDMDHENMFWYRQDPGLGLRLIYFSYDVKMKEKGDIPEGYSVSREKKERFSLILESASTNQTSMYLCASSSLRANTDTQYFGPGTRLTVL.

V and J are TRBV7-9 and TRBJ2-3; D is perhaps TRBD2 (6 bases). Germline lookup yields CDR1 SEHNR and CDR2 FQNEAQ (reference sequence). The CDR3 is made up of 16 amino acids. Trimming pared 5 bases from V and 2 bases from J, leaving 17 bases between. DNA for the CDR3: TGTGCCAGCAGCCCCTTAGGAGGGGAAATCACAGATACGCAGTATTTT. The encoded protein is CASSPLGGEITDTQYF.

V gene TRBV30 combines with J gene TRBJ2-5; the D gene could be TRBD1 or TRBD2 (5 bases each). CDR3 size: 15 residues. V lost 1 base, J lost 1 base, and 13 bases lay in between. The germline V gene has CDR1 GTSNPN and CDR2 SVGIG (reference sequence). CDR3 sequence (DNA): TGTGCCTGGAGTGCCGGGGCCACAACCCAAGAGACCCAGTACTTC. This encodes CAWSAGATTQETQYF.

CDR3 in amino acids: CASSPKGLTGTEAFF. The CDR3 DNA is TGTGCCAGCAGCCCTAAGGGACTGACAGGGACTGAAGCTTTCTTT. The rearrangement uses TRBV9 and TRBJ1-1; 7 bases are a match to TRBD1. This CDR3 has 15 residues. The germline gives CDR1 SGDLS, CDR2 YYNGEE. Unmatched junction bases numbered 11, after V lost 4 bases and J lost 5 bases.

This clone was seen a handful of times. This sample also contains other DNA sequences that code for the same CDR3. CDR3 amino acids: CATSRANTEAFF. The CDR3 DNA reads as TGTGCCACCAGCAGAGCGAACACTGAAGCTTTCTTT. The chain combines TRBV15 with TRBJ1-1, with D unresolved. Trimming shortened V by 1 base and J by 1 base, and 1 base separated the two germline ends. This CDR3 contains 12 residues. Germline V lookup: CDR1 LNHNV, CDR2 YYDKDF (reference sequence).